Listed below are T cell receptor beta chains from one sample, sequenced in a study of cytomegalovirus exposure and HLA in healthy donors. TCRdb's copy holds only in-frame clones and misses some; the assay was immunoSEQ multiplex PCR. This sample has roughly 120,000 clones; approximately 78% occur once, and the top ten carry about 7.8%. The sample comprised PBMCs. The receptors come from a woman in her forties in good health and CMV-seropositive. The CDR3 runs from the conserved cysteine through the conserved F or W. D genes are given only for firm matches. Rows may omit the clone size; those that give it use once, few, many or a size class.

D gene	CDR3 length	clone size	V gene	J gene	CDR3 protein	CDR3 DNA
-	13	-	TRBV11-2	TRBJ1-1	CASSLDRVTEAFF	TGTGCCAGCAGCTTAGACAGGGTCACTGAAGCTTTCTTT
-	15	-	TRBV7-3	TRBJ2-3	CASSPEPDRLDTQYF	TGTGCCAGCAGCCCCGAACCGGACAGACTAGATACGCAGTATTTT
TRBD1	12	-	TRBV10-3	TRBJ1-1	CAIRTGNTEAFF	TGTGCCATCCGGACAGGGAACACTGAAGCTTTCTTT
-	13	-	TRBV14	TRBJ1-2	CASSPDTFYGYTF	TGTGCCAGCAGCCCGGACACATTTTATGGCTACACCTTC
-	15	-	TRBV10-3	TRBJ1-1	CAISEMGGGSTEAFF	TGTGCCATCAGTGAGATGGGGGGCGGGAGCACTGAAGCTTTCTTT
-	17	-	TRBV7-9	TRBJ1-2	CASSYQQGRPLTYGYTF	TGTGCCAGCAGCTACCAACAGGGACGGCCGCTCACCTATGGCTACACCTTC
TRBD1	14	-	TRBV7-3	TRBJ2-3	CASSRQGNTDTQYF	TGTGCCAGCAGCCGACAGGGGAACACAGATACGCAGTATTTT
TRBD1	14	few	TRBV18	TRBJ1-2	CASSPEGQGSGYTF	TGTGCCAGCTCACCAGAAGGACAGGGAAGTGGTTACACCTTC
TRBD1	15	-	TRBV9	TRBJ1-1	CASSVWDSVNTEAFF	TGTGCCAGCAGCGTGTGGGACAGTGTGAACACTGAAGCTTTCTTT
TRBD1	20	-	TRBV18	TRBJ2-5	CASSPSRGTGGTDVQETQYF	TGTGCCAGCTCACCCTCCAGAGGGACAGGGGGTACTGATGTCCAAGAGACCCAGTACTTC
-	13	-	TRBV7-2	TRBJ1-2	CASSLAPSYGYTF	TGTGCCAGCAGCTTAGCGCCCAGTTATGGCTACACCTTC
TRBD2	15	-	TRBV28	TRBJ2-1	CASSLTSGGFNEQFF	TGTGCCAGCAGCCTGACTAGCGGGGGGTTCAATGAGCAGTTCTTC
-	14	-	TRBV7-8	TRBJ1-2	CASSLEGRAYGYTF	TGTGCCAGCAGCTTAGAGGGCAGGGCCTATGGCTACACCTTC
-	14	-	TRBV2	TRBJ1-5	CASTGEYVNQPQHF	TGTGCCAGCACCGGAGAATACGTTAATCAGCCCCAGCATTTT
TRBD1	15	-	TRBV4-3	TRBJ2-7	CASSQDRGDRYEQYF	TGCGCCAGCAGCCAGGACAGGGGTGATCGGTACGAGCAGTACTTC
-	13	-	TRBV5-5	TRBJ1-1	CASSWTANTEAFF	TGTGCCAGCAGCTGGACAGCGAACACTGAAGCTTTCTTT
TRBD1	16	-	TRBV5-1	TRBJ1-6	CASSLVGTGRDSPLHF	TGCGCCAGCAGCTTGGTTGGGACAGGGAGGGATTCACCCCTCCACTTT
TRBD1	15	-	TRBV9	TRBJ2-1	CASSVGGGPDNEQFF	TGTGCCAGCAGCGTAGGAGGGGGCCCGGACAATGAGCAGTTCTTC
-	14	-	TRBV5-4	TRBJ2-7	CASSFRAGNYEQYF	TGTGCCAGCAGCTTTCGGGCAGGGAACTACGAGCAGTACTTC
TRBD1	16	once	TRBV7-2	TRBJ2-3	CASSLQRDSGTDTQYF	TGTGCCAGCAGCTTACAGAGGGACAGCGGCACAGATACGCAGTATTTT
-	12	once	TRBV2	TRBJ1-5	CASSESPQPQHF	TGTGCCAGCAGTGAGTCTCCTCAGCCCCAGCATTTT
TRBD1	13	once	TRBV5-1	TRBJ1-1	CASSVQGATEAFF	TGCGCCAGCAGCGTCCAGGGGGCCACTGAAGCTTTCTTT
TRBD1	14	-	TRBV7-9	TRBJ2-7	CASSLRDSSYEQYF	TGTGCCAGCAGCCTCCGGGACAGCTCCTACGAGCAGTACTTC
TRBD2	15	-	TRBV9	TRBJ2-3	CASSRAGGLADTQYF	TGTGCCAGCAGCAGAGCGGGGGGGCTTGCAGATACGCAGTATTTT
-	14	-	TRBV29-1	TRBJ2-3	CSVEGAGSTDTQYF	TGCAGCGTTGAGGGGGCAGGCTCCACAGATACGCAGTATTTT
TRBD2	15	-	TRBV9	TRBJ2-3	CASSAPSGGPDTQYF	TGTGCCAGCAGCGCACCTAGCGGGGGGCCAGATACGCAGTATTTT
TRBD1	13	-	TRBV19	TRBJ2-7	CASSAGQGIEQYF	TGTGCCAGTAGTGCGGGACAGGGAATTGAGCAGTACTTC
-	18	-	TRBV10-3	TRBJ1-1	CAISPSTWGGQANTEAFF	TGTGCCATCAGTCCTTCAACGTGGGGGGGGCAGGCGAACACTGAAGCTTTCTTT
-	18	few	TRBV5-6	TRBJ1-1	CASSPTPRRSPLNTEAFF	TGTGCCAGCAGCCCGACCCCCCGTAGGAGCCCCCTGAACACTGAAGCTTTCTTT
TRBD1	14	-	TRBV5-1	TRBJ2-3	CASSLQGLKDTQYF	TGCGCCAGCAGCTTACAGGGGTTGAAAGATACGCAGTATTTT
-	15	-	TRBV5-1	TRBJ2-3	CASSFSGRRTDTQYF	TGCGCCAGCAGCTTTTCAGGGAGGCGCACAGATACGCAGTATTTT
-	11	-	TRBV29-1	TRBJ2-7	CSVRGMGEQYF	TGCAGCGTTAGGGGTATGGGCGAGCAGTACTTC
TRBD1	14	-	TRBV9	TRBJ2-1	CASSVGGGQEGQFF	TGTGCCAGCAGCGTAGGAGGGGGCCAGGAAGGGCAGTTCTTC
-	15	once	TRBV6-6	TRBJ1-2	CASSTTPTGNYGYTF	TGTGCCAGCAGCACTACCCCTACAGGGAACTATGGCTACACCTTC
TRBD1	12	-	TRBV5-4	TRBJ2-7	CASSDRGYEQYF	TGTGCCAGCAGCGACAGGGGTTACGAGCAGTACTTC
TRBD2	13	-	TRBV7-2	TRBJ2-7	CASSPGGVGEQYF	TGTGCCAGCAGCCCCGGGGGGGTCGGCGAGCAGTACTTC
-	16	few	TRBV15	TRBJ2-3	CATSRAGGPSTDTQYF	TGTGCCACCAGCAGAGCAGGGGGGCCTAGCACAGATACGCAGTATTTT
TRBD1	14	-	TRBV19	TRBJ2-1	CASRISSTGNEQFF	TGTGCCAGTAGAATCTCTTCGACAGGGAATGAGCAGTTCTTC
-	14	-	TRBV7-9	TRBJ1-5	CASSLGIGDQPQHF	TGTGCCAGCAGCTTAGGGATCGGAGATCAGCCCCAGCATTTT
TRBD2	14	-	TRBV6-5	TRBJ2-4	CASSLAGGPDIQYF	TGTGCCAGCAGTTTAGCGGGGGGGCCAGACATTCAGTACTTC